The T cell receptor (beta chain) under discussion was sequenced for a study of shared clonotypes between healthy human individuals. The V gene lost 4 bases and the J gene lost 2 bases, with 9 bases spanning the gap. This CDR3 region has 13 residues. The germline CDR1 and CDR2 sequences are MGHRA and YSYEKL. Clones were read by immunoSEQ multiplex PCR, and TCRdb kept only the in-frame ones, dropping some. Of fewer than 1.6 million clones in the sample, roughly 98.5% were seen once. Sequencing was carried out using naive CD4+ T cells sorted from blood. Subset given: CD45RA+ positively selected. The clonotype comes from a man aged 25 to 45 in good health. The V and J genes are TRBV4-1 and TRBJ2-7, with D uncertain. The CDR3 sequence: CASSREGPYEQYF. CDR3 bases: TGCGCCAGCAGCCGGGAAGGGCCCTACGAGCAGTACTTC.